Detailed here is one TCR beta chain. No cognate antigen has been identified for it. The input lacks base qualities; no much larger clone sits a single base away. The CDR3 sequence holds 17 residues, the cysteine and phenylalanine included. Just the 51-base CDR3 DNA is kept, in frame starting at base 1. Germline trimming: 5 bases from V, 6 bases from J; junction bases outside gene matches: 13. Sequences MNHNY (CDR1) and SVGAGI (CDR2) are obtained from the germline V gene (reference sequence). TCRbeta CDR3 regions were amplified from genomic DNA using the immunoSEQ Assay, a bias-controlled multiplex PCR. For the original study's pipeline: The number of nucleated cells in each sample was estimated from the amplification of reference gene primers within the assay. To quantify the absolute abundance of each unique TCRbeta CDR3 rearrangement, sequence reads were collapsed and filtered. For each sample, productive Simpson clonality was calculated as the square root of Simpson's diversity index over productive rearrangements. TCRdb mirrors the immuneACCESS table, restricted to in-frame sequences. Some clones are absent from its copies; in checked studies, under half trace to an unresolved V gene, and the reason for the others is unknown. V and J calls plus clone size are reproduced from that table; the DNA served to infer D and trimming. For this sample the table gives about 230,000 clones, of which approximately 87% were detected only once. The ten largest account for just over 2.5% of the sample.

The data are from a study of blood T cell repertoires in COVID-19 (dated by TCRdb to about 2020). With respect to the entire study: The collaborator samples originated in the United States, Italy and Spain and spanned the acute and convalescent phases of COVID-19. Subjects who had been exposed to COVID-19, were actively infected with it, or had recovered from it provided the deeply sampled blood TCRbeta repertoires that made up the dataset. The prospective study material was composed of cDNA or gDNA derived from T cells, B-cell-depleted T cells, or PBMCs. A freely available public database, intended as a resource for researchers studying the immune response to SARS-CoV-2, is where the repertoires were released. Where HLA class I and class II types were available, the types were taken from metadata supplied by the sample provider, not from assay-based typing. The sample metadata nearly always contained a de-identified subject ID, COVID-19 status, age in years and sex. The samples were drawn from two sources: the first 160 participants of the ongoing ImmuneRACE study, and 1,254 subjects contributed by 6 global collaborators.

Overall results and qualifications from the work: The amount of clinical and demographic metadata varied by source and participant and was provided uncurated.

The collaborating institutions used their own protocols to collect whole blood in K2EDTA tubes. For TCRbeta analysis, collaborator samples were shipped as frozen whole blood, as isolated PBMCs, or as DNA extracted from either sample type. The V gene is TRBV6-6 and the J gene is TRBJ2-3, with 11 bases matching TRBD2. The clonotype originates from a woman aged 70 to 79 with active or convalescent COVID-19. Sequencing was carried out using peripheral blood. The CDR3: CASSPTRGTSGQDTQYF. The nucleotide sequence is given as TGTGCCAGCAGTCCTACAAGAGGGACTAGCGGCCAGGATACGCAGTATTTT.